This TCR beta chain was identified in a study of T cell responses to AZD1222 COVID-19 vaccine. Whole-study context: Analyses pooled second doses at about 4 or about 12 weeks. Study conclusions and caveats: Reportedly, nearly half the spike-specific TCRs target unmutated variant regions.

Clones were read by immunoSEQ multiplex PCR, and TCRdb kept only the in-frame ones, dropping some. The sample records approximately 110,000 clones, around 86% being singletons. Turning to this clone: Its antigen is unidentified.

The receptor was derived from an adult in good health. Material: peripheral blood, obtained on day 0 of AZD1222 vaccination.

In nucleotides, the CDR3 is TGTGCCAGTACCTCCCAGAGCTATAATTCACCCCTCCACTTT. Translation: CASTSQSYNSPLHF. V gene TRBV19 combines with J gene TRBJ1-6; D ambiguous. In germline, CDR1 is LNHDA, CDR2 SQIVND (reference sequence). This CDR3 is built from 14 residues. V was pared by 7 bases and J by 3 bases, with 10 bases between.